Below, 26 T cell receptor beta chains from the same sample are listed, as sequenced in a study of shared clonotypes between healthy human individuals. Method: immunoSEQ multiplex PCR; TCRdb's copy keeps in-frame clones and lacks some. The repertoire holds roughly 810,000 clones, with 96% as singletons. It was CD45RO-negative cells, positively selected for CCR7, that made up naive CD8 cells, with terminally differentiated effector memory CD45RA+ cells excluded. Material: naive CD8+ T cells sorted from blood. The receptors stem from a man aged 25-40 years in good health.

V usage is TRBV20-1 and J usage is TRBJ2-4; 9 nucleotides line up with TRBD2. Losses at the gene ends were 6 bases for V and 12 bases for J; bases not matched to a gene: 3. Germline-derived CDR1 and CDR2 are DFQATT and SNEGSKA (reference sequence). The CDR3 length is 10 residues. The DNA of the CDR3 is TGCAGTGCCATAGCGGGAGATCAGTACTTC. Amino acids: CSAIAGDQYF.

V is TRBV11-2 and J is TRBJ2-7; D not resolved. The CDR3 loop spans 17 amino acids. V gave up 4 bases and J gave up 0 bases, with 19 bases separating them. CDR1 is SGHAT and CDR2 is FQNNGV in the germline V gene. The CDR3 DNA is TGTGCCAGCAGCTCGCTTGGGCAGGCCTTATACTCCTACGAGCAGTACTTC. Protein sequence: CASSSLGQALYSYEQYF.

V and J are TRBV19 and TRBJ2-1; weak D call: TRBD2 (5 bases). The CDR3 sequence is 14 residues long. The germline V gene encodes CDR1 LNHDA and CDR2 SQIVND (reference sequence). V was trimmed by 5 bases and J by 7 bases, leaving 15 bases between them. Here the CDR3 reads CASSWGVGSNEQFF. CDR3 nucleotide sequence: TGTGCCAGTAGTTGGGGAGTGGGGAGTAATGAGCAGTTCTTC.

The chain uses TRBV29-1 and TRBJ2-7; perhaps TRBD1 as D (6 bases). The CDR3 is 13 residues long. V gave up 4 bases and J gave up 4 bases, with 14 bases separating them. The V gene's germline CDR1 is SQVTM and CDR2 ANQGSEA. CDR3 loop: CSVGGRGSYEQYF. CDR3 bases: TGCAGCGTTGGTGGCAGGGGTAGTTACGAGCAGTACTTC.

The J gene is TRBJ2-3, the V gene TRBV4-2; the D gene could be TRBD1 or TRBD2 (5 bases each). Between the trimmed V and J ends, which lost 0 bases and 4 bases, there was a span of 14 bases. Germline lookup yields CDR1 LGHNA and CDR2 YNFKEQ. The CDR3 has 16 residues. The CDR3 sequence is CASSQERAGTADTQYF. The CDR3 DNA reads TGTGCCAGCAGCCAAGAGAGAGCCGGGACGGCAGATACGCAGTATTTT.

The chain combines TRBV7-9 with TRBJ2-3; D remains unclear. Between the trimmed V and J ends, which lost 5 bases and 6 bases, there was a span of 12 bases. The CDR3 covers 13 residues. Germline V gives CDR1 SEHNR, CDR2 FQNEAQ (reference sequence). The CDR3 protein is CASSDLAADTQYF. DNA of the CDR3: TGTGCCAGCAGCGATTTAGCCGCGGATACGCAGTATTTT.

This clone was observed once. The chain recombines TRBV9 with TRBJ2-7, with TRBD1 matching over 10 bases. J was trimmed by 3 bases and V by 4 bases; bases with no gene match: 7. CDR1 and CDR2 from the germline V gene are SGDLS and YYNGEE. This CDR3 has 15 residues. DNA for the CDR3: TGTGCCAGCAGCTTCGGGACAGGGGTCGGCTACGAGCAGTACTTC. It specifies CASSFGTGVGYEQYF.

J is TRBJ2-1 and V is TRBV7-9, with 12 bases fitting TRBD2. V gave up 5 bases and J gave up 8 bases; unmatched junction bases: 13. CDR3 length equals 17 residues. The V gene's germline CDR1 is SEHNR and CDR2 FQNEAQ (reference sequence). Here the CDR3 DNA reads TGTGCCAGCAGCCCGGGTCCGGCTAGCGGGAGGGGTGATGAGCAGTTCTTC. As protein: CASSPGPASGRGDEQFF.

J is TRBJ2-7 and V is TRBV27; either TRBD1 or TRBD2 may fit D (5 bases each). This CDR3 contains 13 residues. V was trimmed by 1 base and J by 6 bases, leaving 10 bases between them. CDR1 and CDR2 from the germline V gene are MNHEY and SMNVEV (reference sequence). The CDR3 coding sequence is TGTGCCAGCAGTTTATATGGGGGTCTCGAGCAGTACTTC. It is translated as CASSLYGGLEQYF.

The DNA for the CDR3 is TGTGCCAGCAGTGAAGCTGGCGGGGGAGGGCGAGGCGGCTACACCTTC. Residues: CASSEAGGGGRGGYTF. This chain joins TRBV6-1 and TRBJ1-2, with D perhaps TRBD1 (5 bases). The CDR3 runs to 16 residues. V was trimmed by 0 bases and J by 8 bases, leaving 19 bases between them. Looked up from germline, CDR1 is MNHNS and CDR2 is SASEGT.

This chain links TRBV27 with TRBJ2-1, with 9 nucleotides matching TRBD2. The CDR3 is 16 amino acids. Losses at the gene ends were 5 bases for V and 3 bases for J; bases not matched to a gene: 8. Per the germline V gene, CDR1 is MNHEY and CDR2 is SMNVEV (reference sequence). The CDR3 protein is CASSIIAGVLYNEQFF. In DNA form, the CDR3 reads TGTGCCAGCAGTATCATAGCGGGAGTGCTCTACAATGAGCAGTTCTTC.

The V gene is TRBV7-9, the J gene TRBJ2-1; a weak D match, TRBD2 (6 bases). The V end lost 8 bases, the J end lost 6 bases, and 17 bases lay between the germline ends. Germline V gene lookup returns CDR1 SEHNR and CDR2 FQNEAQ (reference sequence). This CDR3 has 14 amino acids. The CDR3 sequence is CASLTAGPFNEQFF. The DNA of the CDR3 is TGTGCCAGCCTAACGGCGGGACCTTTCAATGAGCAGTTCTTC.

This clone was recorded once. The chain links TRBV10-3 to TRBJ1-2; D gene ambiguous. V lost 5 bases to trimming and J lost 3 bases, with 10 bases between them. The CDR3 consists of 13 residues. Germline assignment: CDR1 ENHRY and CDR2 SYGVKD. CDR3 nucleotide sequence: TGTGCCATCAGTTCCGGGGATGACTATGGCTACACCTTC. Encoded protein: CAISSGDDYGYTF.

The chain has TRBV27 and TRBJ2-1, with 7 positions matching TRBD2. The CDR3 covers 14 residues. V gave up 6 bases and J gave up 0 bases; unmatched junction bases: 2. Germline V gene lookup returns CDR1 MNHEY and CDR2 SMNVEV (reference sequence). The chain's CDR3 is CASSRDYSYNEQFF. Written as DNA, the CDR3 is TGTGCCAGCAGCCGGGACTACTCCTACAATGAGCAGTTCTTC.

This chain links TRBV11-2 with TRBJ2-7, with 7 bases that match TRBD1. The CDR3 sequence is 15 residues long. Germline trimming cut 4 bases from V and 3 bases from J; bases unmatched to any gene: 9. Per the germline V gene, CDR1 is SGHAT and CDR2 is FQNNGV. The CDR3 nucleotides read TGTGCCAGCAGCTCCTTTGGAGACAGGGACTACGAGCAGTACTTC. Amino acids: CASSSFGDRDYEQYF. Supplemented by reference TRBV11-2 and TRBJ2-7, the full variable domain reads EAGVAQSPRYKIIEKRQSVAFWCNPISGHATLYWYQQILGQGPKLLIQFQNNGVVDDSQLPKDRFSAERLKGVDSTLKIQPAKLEDSAVYLCASSSFGDRDYEQYFGPGTRLTVT.

This sequence joins TRBV9 and TRBJ2-3, with D possibly TRBD2 on 6 matching bases. Deletions cut 3 bases from V and 0 bases from J, with 11 bases between. The CDR3 is 15 residues long. From germline, CDR1 is SGDLS and CDR2 YYNGEE. The CDR3 loop is CASSAAGSSTDTQYF. In DNA form, the CDR3 reads TGTGCCAGCAGCGCAGCGGGTTCTAGCACAGATACGCAGTATTTT. Full variable domain (rest looked up from reference TRBV9 and TRBJ2-3): DSGVTQTPKHLITATGQRVTLRCSPRSGDLSVYWYQQSLDQGLQFLIQYYNGEERAKGNILERFSAQQFPDLHSELNLSSLELGDSALYFCASSAAGSSTDTQYFGPGTRLTVL.

The gene calls are TRBV5-6 and TRBJ2-5, with no clear D. Germline values: CDR1 SGHDT, CDR2 YYEEEE. The CDR3 is 11 residues long. V was trimmed by 1 base and J by 7 bases, leaving 5 bases between them. CDR3 sequence reads: CASSLFGTQYF. In DNA, the CDR3 is TGTGCCAGCAGCTTGTTCGGGACCCAGTACTTC.

The chain is built from TRBV4-2 and TRBJ2-7, with TRBD1 matching 9 bases. CDR1 is LGHNA and CDR2 is YNFKEQ in the germline V gene. V lost 4 bases and J lost 2; bases outside the gene matches: 9. The length of the CDR3 is 16 residues. Here the CDR3 DNA reads TGTGCCAGCAGCCCAAGGGGGACAGGGAACACCTACGAGCAGTACTTC. It codes for CASSPRGTGNTYEQYF.

The rearrangement links TRBV6-5 to TRBJ2-7; 7 bases agree with TRBD1. The CDR3 has 13 amino acids. J lost 4 bases, V lost 10 bases, and 10 bases had no gene match. Germline values: CDR1 MNHEY, CDR2 SVGAGI. The CDR3, as DNA: TGTGCCACCGCATTGGGACAGCCGTACGAGCAGTACTTC. Encoded protein: CATALGQPYEQYF.

The rearrangement links TRBV2 to TRBJ2-1, with 10 bases fitting TRBD1. This CDR3 is 15 amino acids long. Germline lookup yields CDR1 SNHLY and CDR2 FYNNEI. J gave up 4 bases and V 6 bases, and 6 bases lay outside the gene matches. Here the CDR3 reads CASSGGTGDYNEQFF. Here the CDR3 DNA reads TGTGCCAGCAGCGGCGGGACAGGGGATTACAATGAGCAGTTCTTC.

The J gene is TRBJ2-3, the V gene TRBV11-3, with D possibly matching TRBD2 (6 bases). V lost 3 bases and J lost 5, with 15 bases in between. CDR1 is SGHNT, CDR2 YENEEA, per germline. CDR3 length: 15 amino acids. The chain's CDR3 is CASSFGTSPGDTQYF. The CDR3 DNA reads TGTGCCAGCAGCTTCGGGACTTCTCCCGGAGATACGCAGTATTTT.

The chain recombines TRBV4-1 with TRBJ2-3, with D hard to call. The V and J ends lost 0 bases and 4 bases respectively, with 11 bases between them. This CDR3 is built from 15 residues. Germline V gene lookup returns CDR1 MGHRA and CDR2 YSYEKL. In DNA form, the CDR3 reads TGCGCCAGCAGCCAAGAGGCGGCGGTGGCAGATACGCAGTATTTT. Protein: CASSQEAAVADTQYF.

The CDR3 protein is CASSSYPNQPQHF. DNA for the CDR3: TGCGCCAGCAGCTCCTACCCCAATCAGCCCCAGCATTTT. The chain employs TRBV5-1 and TRBJ1-5; D ambiguous. CDR1 is SGHRS, CDR2 YFSETQ, per germline. Deletions cut 3 bases from V and 3 bases from J, with 7 bases between. The CDR3 is 13 residues long.

This clone was seen once. The V gene is TRBV13, the J gene TRBJ1-2; 7 nucleotides line up with TRBD1. The CDR3 is 18 residues long. V gave up 7 bases and J gave up 5 bases; unmatched junction bases: 22. Germline assignment: CDR1 PRHDT and CDR2 FYEKMQ (reference sequence). CDR3 amino acids: CASTFPWDSYPLRYGYTF. The CDR3 DNA reads as TGTGCCAGCACCTTTCCATGGGACAGCTACCCCCTGAGGTATGGCTACACCTTC. The full variable domain, completed using reference TRBV13 and TRBJ1-2, is AAGVIQSPRHLIKEKRETATLKCYPIPRHDTVYWYQQGPGQDPQFLISFYEKMQSDKGSIPDRFSAQQFSDYHSELNMSSLELGDSALYFCASTFPWDSYPLRYGYTFGSGTRLTVV.

This clone has only one observation. The V call is TRBV11-2, the J call TRBJ2-5; 8 bases are shared with TRBD2. Germline V gene data show CDR1 as SGHAT and CDR2 as FQNNGV. The CDR3 consists of 13 residues. The J segment lost 1 base and the V segment lost 8 bases, leaving 3 bases of the junction unmatched. This CDR3 is CASRTSGQETQYF. The CDR3 DNA is TGTGCCAGCCGTACTAGCGGCCAAGAGACCCAGTACTTC.

Here the CDR3 DNA reads TGTGCCAGCAGCTTAGTTGGGATCAATGAAAAACTGTTTTTT. This translates into CASSLVGINEKLFF. The chain combines TRBV7-9 with TRBJ1-4; D not resolved. The V end was cut by 1 base, the J end by 5 bases, with 8 bases between. This CDR3 comprises 14 residues. CDR1 and CDR2 from the germline V gene are SEHNR and FQNEAQ (reference sequence).